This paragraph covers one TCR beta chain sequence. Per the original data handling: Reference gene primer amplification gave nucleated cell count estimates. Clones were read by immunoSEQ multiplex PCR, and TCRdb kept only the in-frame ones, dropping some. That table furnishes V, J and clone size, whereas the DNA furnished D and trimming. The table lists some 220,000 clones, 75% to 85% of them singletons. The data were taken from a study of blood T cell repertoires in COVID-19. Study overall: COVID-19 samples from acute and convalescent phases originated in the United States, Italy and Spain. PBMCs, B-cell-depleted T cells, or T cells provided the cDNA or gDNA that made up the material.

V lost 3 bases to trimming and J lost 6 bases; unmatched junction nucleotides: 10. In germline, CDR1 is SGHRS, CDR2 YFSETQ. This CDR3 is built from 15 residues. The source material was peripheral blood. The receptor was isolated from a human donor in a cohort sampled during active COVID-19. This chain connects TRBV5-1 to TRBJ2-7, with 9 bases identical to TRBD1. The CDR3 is CASSSENRGHSEQYF. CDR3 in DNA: TGCGCCAGCAGCTCGGAAAACAGGGGGCACTCCGAGCAGTACTTC.